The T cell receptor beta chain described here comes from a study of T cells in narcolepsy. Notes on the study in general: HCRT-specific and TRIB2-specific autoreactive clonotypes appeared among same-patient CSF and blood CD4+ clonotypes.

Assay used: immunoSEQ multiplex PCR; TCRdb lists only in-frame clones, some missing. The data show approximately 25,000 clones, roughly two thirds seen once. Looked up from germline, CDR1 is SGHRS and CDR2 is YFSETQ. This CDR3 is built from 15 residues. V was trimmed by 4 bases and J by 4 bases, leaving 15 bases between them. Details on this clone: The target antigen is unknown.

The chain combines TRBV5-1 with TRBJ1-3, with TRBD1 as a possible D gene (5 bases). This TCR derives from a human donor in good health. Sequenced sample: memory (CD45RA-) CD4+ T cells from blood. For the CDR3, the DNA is TGCGCCAGCAGCGAAGGAGGGGTTTCGGGAAACACCATATATTTT. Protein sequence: CASSEGGVSGNTIYF.